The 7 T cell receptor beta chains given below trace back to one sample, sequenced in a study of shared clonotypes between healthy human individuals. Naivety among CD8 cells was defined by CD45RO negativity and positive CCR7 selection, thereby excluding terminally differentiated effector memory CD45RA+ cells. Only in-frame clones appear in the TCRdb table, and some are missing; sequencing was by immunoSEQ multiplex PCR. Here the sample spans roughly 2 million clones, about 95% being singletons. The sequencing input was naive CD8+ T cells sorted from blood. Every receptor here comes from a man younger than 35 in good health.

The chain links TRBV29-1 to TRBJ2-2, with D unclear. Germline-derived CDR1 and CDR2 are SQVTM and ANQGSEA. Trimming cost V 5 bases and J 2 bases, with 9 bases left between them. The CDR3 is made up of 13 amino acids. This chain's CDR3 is CSVITANTGELFF. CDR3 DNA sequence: TGCAGCGTTATTACAGCAAACACCGGGGAGCTGTTTTTT.

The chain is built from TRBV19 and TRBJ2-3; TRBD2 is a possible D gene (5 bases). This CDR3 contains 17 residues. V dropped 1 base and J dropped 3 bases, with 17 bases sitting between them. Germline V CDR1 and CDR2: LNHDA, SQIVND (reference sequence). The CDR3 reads CASSIGDGEWGTDTQYF. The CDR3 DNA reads TGTGCCAGTAGTATAGGTGACGGGGAGTGGGGTACAGATACGCAGTATTTT.

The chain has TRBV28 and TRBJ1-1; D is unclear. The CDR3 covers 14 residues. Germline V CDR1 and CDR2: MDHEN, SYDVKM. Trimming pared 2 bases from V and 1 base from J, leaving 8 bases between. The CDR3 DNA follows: TGTGCCAGCAGTTTAGGGCAGGCGAACACTGAAGCTTTCTTT. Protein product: CASSLGQANTEAFF. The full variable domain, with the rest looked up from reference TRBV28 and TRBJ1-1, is DVKVTQSSRYLVKRTGEKVFLECVQDMDHENMFWYRQDPGLGLRLIYFSYDVKMKEKGDIPEGYSVSREKKERFSLILESASTNQTSMYLCASSLGQANTEAFFGQGTRLTVV.

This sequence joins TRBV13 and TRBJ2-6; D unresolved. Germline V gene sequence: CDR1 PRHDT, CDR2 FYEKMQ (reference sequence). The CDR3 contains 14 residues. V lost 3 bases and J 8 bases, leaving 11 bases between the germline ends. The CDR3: CASSLGRLTNVLTF. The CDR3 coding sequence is TGTGCCAGCAGCTTGGGCAGGCTCACCAACGTCCTGACTTTC. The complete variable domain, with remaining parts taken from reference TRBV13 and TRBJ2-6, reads AAGVIQSPRHLIKEKRETATLKCYPIPRHDTVYWYQQGPGQDPQFLISFYEKMQSDKGSIPDRFSAQQFSDYHSELNMSSLELGDSALYFCASSLGRLTNVLTFGAGSRLTVL.

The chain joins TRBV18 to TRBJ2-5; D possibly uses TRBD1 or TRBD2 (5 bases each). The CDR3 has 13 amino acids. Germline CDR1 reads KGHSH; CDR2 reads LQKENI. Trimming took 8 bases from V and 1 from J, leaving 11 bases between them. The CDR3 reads CASETGAQETQYF. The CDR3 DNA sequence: TGTGCCAGCGAAACCGGGGCCCAAGAGACCCAGTACTTC.

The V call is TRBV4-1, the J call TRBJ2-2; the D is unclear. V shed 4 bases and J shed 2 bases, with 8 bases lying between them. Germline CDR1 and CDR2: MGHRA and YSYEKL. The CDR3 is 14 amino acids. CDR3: CASSPWPNTGELFF. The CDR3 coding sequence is TGCGCCAGCAGCCCCTGGCCTAACACCGGGGAGCTGTTTTTT.

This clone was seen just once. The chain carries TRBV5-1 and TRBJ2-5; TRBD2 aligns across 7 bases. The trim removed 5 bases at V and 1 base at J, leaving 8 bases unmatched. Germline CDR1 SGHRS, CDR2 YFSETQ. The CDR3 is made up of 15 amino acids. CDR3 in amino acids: CASRPEGGTQETQYF. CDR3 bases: TGCGCCAGCAGACCCGAGGGAGGGACCCAAGAGACCCAGTACTTC. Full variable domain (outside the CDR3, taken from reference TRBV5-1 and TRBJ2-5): KAGVTQTPRYLIKTRGQQVTLSCSPISGHRSVSWYQQTPGQGLQFLFEYFSETQRNKGNFPGRFSGRQFSNSRSEMNVSTLELGDSALYLCASRPEGGTQETQYFGPGTRLLVL.